A selection of T cell receptor beta chains follows, all from one sample in a study of blood T cells in healthy people across ages. TCRdb itself ran the 5' RACE reads through MiXCR, one entry per CDR3 protein. The repertoire holds approximately 700,000 distinct CDR3 sequences, with 32% as singletons. Specimen: blood. All receptors come from a woman older than 75 in good health. CDR3s include the opening cysteine and the closing phenylalanine or tryptophan. A D gene is named only where the DNA matches it firmly. Clone size is not always given. Where it is, it says once, few, many or a class for expanded clones.

CDR3 protein: CSAMGQGSTNEQFF; CDR3 DNA: TGCAGTGCCATGGGACAGGGCTCGACCAATGAGCAGTTCTTC; V gene: TRBV20-1; D gene: TRBD1; J gene: TRBJ2-1; clone size: many
CDR3 protein: CASSLGTGGTTEQYF; CDR3 DNA: TGTGCCAGCAGCCTTGGGACAGGGGGAACAACTGAGCAGTACTTC; V gene: TRBV12-3/TRBV12-4; D gene: TRBD1; J gene: TRBJ2-7; clone size: NA
CDR3 protein: CASRRMDRDEKLFF; CDR3 DNA: TGTGCCAGCAGGCGAATGGACAGGGATGAAAAACTGTTTTTT; V gene: TRBV6-1; D gene: TRBD1; J gene: TRBJ1-4; clone size: NA
CDR3 protein: CAWSAKTGSGYGYTF; CDR3 DNA: TGTGCCTGGAGTGCGAAGACAGGGAGCGGCTATGGCTACACCTTC; V gene: TRBV30; D gene: TRBD1; J gene: TRBJ1-2; clone size: NA
CDR3 protein: CASSSTGRQDTQYF; CDR3 DNA: TGCGCCAGCAGCTCGACAGGGCGTCAAGATACGCAGTATTTT; V gene: TRBV5-1; D gene: TRBD1; J gene: TRBJ2-3; clone size: many
CDR3 protein: CSARIQADTQYF; CDR3 DNA: TGCAGCGCCCGAATACAGGCAGATACGCAGTATTTT; V gene: TRBV29-1; D gene: NA; J gene: TRBJ2-3; clone size: many
CDR3 protein: CASILEGSGGQETQYF; CDR3 DNA: TGTGCCAGCATCCTGGAGGGTAGCGGGGGACAAGAGACCCAGTACTTC; V gene: TRBV2; D gene: TRBD2; J gene: TRBJ2-5; clone size: many
CDR3 protein: CASSLRRDGGTSEAFF; CDR3 DNA: TGTGCCAGCAGCTTAAGAAGAGACGGGGGAACCTCTGAAGCTTTCTTT; V gene: TRBV11-1; D gene: NA; J gene: TRBJ1-1; clone size: NA
CDR3 protein: CASSQTSGGFPAYF; CDR3 DNA: TGTGCCAGTAGCCAGACTAGCGGGGGTTTCCCGGCGTATTTT; V gene: TRBV19; D gene: TRBD2; J gene: TRBJ2-3; clone size: many
CDR3 protein: CASSQESNSPCYGYTF; CDR3 DNA: TGTGCCAGCAGCCAAGAAAGCAATTCACCCTGCTATGGCTACACCTTC; V gene: TRBV4-2; D gene: NA; J gene: TRBJ1-2; clone size: NA
CDR3 protein: CASESGDEQFF; CDR3 DNA: TGTGCCAGCGAATCAGGCGATGAGCAGTTCTTC; V gene: TRBV7-6; D gene: NA; J gene: TRBJ2-1; clone size: NA
CDR3 protein: CASSPDGRSGANVLTF; CDR3 DNA: TGTGCCAGCAGCCCGGACGGTCGATCTGGGGCCAACGTCCTGACTTTC; V gene: TRBV5-6; D gene: NA; J gene: TRBJ2-6; clone size: many
CDR3 protein: CASSLSGSSLDDEQFF; CDR3 DNA: TGTGCCAGCAGTTTGTCCGGGTCCTCGCTCGATGATGAGCAGTTCTTC; V gene: TRBV28; D gene: NA; J gene: TRBJ2-1; clone size: many
CDR3 protein: CASSYRRGGLQETQYF; CDR3 DNA: TGTGCCAGCAGTTACCGTCGAGGTGGGCTCCAGGAGACCCAGTACTTC; V gene: TRBV6-2/TRBV6-3; D gene: NA; J gene: TRBJ2-5; clone size: NA
CDR3 protein: CASSPITRNEQYF; CDR3 DNA: TGCGCCAGCAGCCCAATTACTCGAAACGAGCAGTACTTC; V gene: TRBV5-1; D gene: NA; J gene: TRBJ2-7; clone size: many
CDR3 protein: CASSLLVGYNEQFF; CDR3 DNA: TGTGCCAGCAGCTTATTAGTGGGCTACAATGAGCAGTTCTTC; V gene: TRBV7-9; D gene: NA; J gene: TRBJ2-1; clone size: NA
CDR3 protein: CANQMVSGWKETQYF; CDR3 DNA: TGTGCCAACCAGATGGTTTCGGGATGGAAGGAGACCCAGTACTTC; V gene: TRBV6-1; D gene: NA; J gene: TRBJ2-5; clone size: few
CDR3 protein: CASSVDGGGPQETQYF; CDR3 DNA: TGTGCCAGCAGCGTAGACGGCGGGGGGCCTCAGGAGACCCAGTACTTC; V gene: TRBV9; D gene: TRBD2; J gene: TRBJ2-5; clone size: many
CDR3 protein: CASSLEGARGYTF; CDR3 DNA: TGCGCCAGCAGCTTGGAAGGGGCGAGGGGCTACACCTTC; V gene: TRBV5-1; D gene: NA; J gene: TRBJ1-2; clone size: many
CDR3 protein: CASSQDWSSGEYNEQFF; CDR3 DNA: TGCGCCAGCAGCCAAGATTGGTCTAGCGGGGAGTACAATGAGCAGTTCTTC; V gene: TRBV4-1; D gene: TRBD2; J gene: TRBJ2-1; clone size: many
CDR3 protein: CASSGQGSRYNEQFF; CDR3 DNA: TGTGCCAGCAGCGGACAGGGGTCGAGGTACAATGAGCAGTTCTTC; V gene: TRBV6-1; D gene: TRBD1; J gene: TRBJ2-1; clone size: many
CDR3 protein: CASSPSGGPTTDTQYF; CDR3 DNA: TGTGCCAGCAGTCCTAGCGGGGGTCCCACCACAGATACGCAGTATTTT; V gene: TRBV12-3/TRBV12-4; D gene: TRBD2; J gene: TRBJ2-3; clone size: many
CDR3 protein: CATSRDQGDRVGEQYF; CDR3 DNA: TGTGCCACCAGCAGAGATCAAGGCGACAGGGTGGGGGAGCAGTACTTC; V gene: TRBV15; D gene: TRBD1; J gene: TRBJ2-5; clone size: NA
CDR3 protein: CASSLGGPIYTDTQYF; CDR3 DNA: TGTGCCAGCAGTTTAGGGGGACCGATATACACAGATACGCAGTATTTT; V gene: TRBV12-3/TRBV12-4; D gene: NA; J gene: TRBJ2-3; clone size: NA
CDR3 protein: CASSVSGGELFF; CDR3 DNA: TGTGCCAGCAGCGTTTCGGGCGGGGAGCTGTTTTTT; V gene: TRBV3-1; D gene: NA; J gene: TRBJ2-2; clone size: NA